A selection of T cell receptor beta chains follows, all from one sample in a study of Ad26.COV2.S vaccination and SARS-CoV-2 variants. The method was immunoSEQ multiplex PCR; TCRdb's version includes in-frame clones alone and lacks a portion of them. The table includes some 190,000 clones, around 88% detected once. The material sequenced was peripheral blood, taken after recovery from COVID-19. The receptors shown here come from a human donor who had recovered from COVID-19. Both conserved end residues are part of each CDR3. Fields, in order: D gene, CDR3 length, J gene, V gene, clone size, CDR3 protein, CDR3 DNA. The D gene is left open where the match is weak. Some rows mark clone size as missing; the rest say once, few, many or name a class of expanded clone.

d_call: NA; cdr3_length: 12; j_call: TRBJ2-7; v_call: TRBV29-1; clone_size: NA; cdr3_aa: CSVGPERYEQYF; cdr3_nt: TGCAGCGTCGGCCCCGAACGATACGAGCAGTACTTC
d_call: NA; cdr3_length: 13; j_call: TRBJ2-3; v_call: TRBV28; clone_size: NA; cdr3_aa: CASVKRGTDTQYF; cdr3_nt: TGTGCCAGCGTCAAGCGGGGCACAGATACGCAGTATTTT
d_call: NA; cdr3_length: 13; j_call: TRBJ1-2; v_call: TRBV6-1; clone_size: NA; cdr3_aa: CASSEGFDYGYTF; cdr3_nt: TGTGCCAGCAGTGAAGGGTTTGACTATGGCTACACCTTC
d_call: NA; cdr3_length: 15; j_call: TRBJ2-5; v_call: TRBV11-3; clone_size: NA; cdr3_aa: CASSLGGTYQETQYF; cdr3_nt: TGTGCCAGCAGCTTAGGGGGAACGTACCAAGAGACCCAGTACTTC
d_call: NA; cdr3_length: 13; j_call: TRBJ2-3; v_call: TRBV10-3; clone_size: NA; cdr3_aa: CAIGGFSTDTQYF; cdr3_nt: TGTGCCATCGGAGGATTTAGCACAGATACGCAGTATTTT
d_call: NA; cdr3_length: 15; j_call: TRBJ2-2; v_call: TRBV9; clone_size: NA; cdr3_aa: CASSVGGSTTGELFF; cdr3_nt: TGTGCCAGCAGCGTAGGTGGTAGTACCACCGGGGAGCTGTTTTTT
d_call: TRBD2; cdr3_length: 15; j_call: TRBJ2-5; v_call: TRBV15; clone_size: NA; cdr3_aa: CATSPRAGGQETQYF; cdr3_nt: TGTGCCACCAGCCCGCGGGCGGGGGGTCAAGAGACCCAGTACTTC
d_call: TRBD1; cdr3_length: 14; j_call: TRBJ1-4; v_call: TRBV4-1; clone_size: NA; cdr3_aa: CASSQAGTAEKLFF; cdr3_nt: TGCGCCAGCAGCCAAGCCGGGACAGCTGAAAAACTGTTTTTT
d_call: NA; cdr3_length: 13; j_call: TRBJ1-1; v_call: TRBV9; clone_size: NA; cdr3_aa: CASSTYRSTEAFF; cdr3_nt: TGTGCCAGCAGCACGTACAGGAGCACTGAAGCTTTCTTT
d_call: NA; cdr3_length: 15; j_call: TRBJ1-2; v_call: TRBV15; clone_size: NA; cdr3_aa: CATSRDVSDNYGYTF; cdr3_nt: TGTGCCACCAGCAGAGATGTGTCAGATAACTATGGCTACACCTTC
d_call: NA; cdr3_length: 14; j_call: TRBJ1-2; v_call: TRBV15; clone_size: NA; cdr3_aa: CATSRGGEDYGYTF; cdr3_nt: TGTGCCACCAGCAGAGGGGGGGAGGACTATGGCTACACCTTC
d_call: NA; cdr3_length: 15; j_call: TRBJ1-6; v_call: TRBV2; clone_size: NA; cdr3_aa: CASSDNRGFNSPLHF; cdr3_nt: TGTGCCAGCAGTGATAATAGGGGGTTTAATTCACCCCTCCACTTT
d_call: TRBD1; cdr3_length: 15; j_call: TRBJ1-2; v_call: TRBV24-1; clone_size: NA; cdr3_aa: CATSDPQGKVVGYTF; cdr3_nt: TGTGCCACCAGTGATCCACAGGGGAAAGTGGTTGGCTACACCTTC
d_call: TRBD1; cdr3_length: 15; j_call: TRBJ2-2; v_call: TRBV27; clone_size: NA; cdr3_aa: CASSFEGAHTGELFF; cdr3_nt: TGTGCCAGCAGTTTTGAGGGGGCACACACCGGGGAGCTGTTTTTT
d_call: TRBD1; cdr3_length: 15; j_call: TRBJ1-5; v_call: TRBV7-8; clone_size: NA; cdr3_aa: CASRPPGGAGQPQHF; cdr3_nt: TGTGCCAGCAGGCCCCCAGGGGGCGCGGGTCAGCCCCAGCATTTT
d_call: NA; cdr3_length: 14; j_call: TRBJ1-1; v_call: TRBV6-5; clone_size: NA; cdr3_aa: CASTFPLGSTEAFF; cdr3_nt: TGTGCCAGCACCTTCCCCTTAGGGAGCACTGAAGCTTTCTTT
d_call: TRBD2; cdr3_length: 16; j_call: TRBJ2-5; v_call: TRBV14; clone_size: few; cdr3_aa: CASSHWTSGRLETQYF; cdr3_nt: TGTGCCAGCAGCCATTGGACTAGCGGGAGGTTAGAGACCCAGTACTTC